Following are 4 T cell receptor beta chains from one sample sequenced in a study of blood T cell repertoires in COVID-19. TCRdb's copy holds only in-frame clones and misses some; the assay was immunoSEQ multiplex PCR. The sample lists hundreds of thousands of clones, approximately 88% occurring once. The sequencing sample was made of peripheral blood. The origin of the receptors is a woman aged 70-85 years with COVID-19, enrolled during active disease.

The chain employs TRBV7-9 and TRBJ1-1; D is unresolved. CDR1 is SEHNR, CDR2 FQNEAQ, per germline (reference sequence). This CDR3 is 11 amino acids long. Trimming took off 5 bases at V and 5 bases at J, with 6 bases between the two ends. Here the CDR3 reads CASSPETEAFF. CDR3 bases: TGTGCCAGCAGCCCCGAGACTGAAGCTTTCTTT.

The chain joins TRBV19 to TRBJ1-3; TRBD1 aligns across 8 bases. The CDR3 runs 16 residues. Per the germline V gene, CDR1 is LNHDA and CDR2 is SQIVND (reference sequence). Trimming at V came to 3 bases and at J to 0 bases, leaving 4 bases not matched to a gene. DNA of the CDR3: TGTGCCAGTAGTATGGGGACAGGCAACTCTGGAAACACCATATATTTT. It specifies CASSMGTGNSGNTIYF.

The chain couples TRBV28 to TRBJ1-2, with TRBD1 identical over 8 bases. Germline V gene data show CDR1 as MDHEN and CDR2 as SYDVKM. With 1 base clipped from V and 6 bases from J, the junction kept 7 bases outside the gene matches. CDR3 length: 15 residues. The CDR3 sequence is CASSLLRGQEDGYTF. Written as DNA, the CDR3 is TGTGCCAGCAGTTTATTGAGGGGACAGGAGGATGGCTACACCTTC.

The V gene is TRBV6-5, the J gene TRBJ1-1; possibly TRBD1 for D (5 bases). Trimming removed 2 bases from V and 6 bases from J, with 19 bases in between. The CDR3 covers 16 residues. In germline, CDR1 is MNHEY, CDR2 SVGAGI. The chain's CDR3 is CASSYPDRHGTSEAFF. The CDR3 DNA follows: TGTGCCAGCAGTTACCCTGACCGACACGGGACTTCTGAAGCTTTCTTT.